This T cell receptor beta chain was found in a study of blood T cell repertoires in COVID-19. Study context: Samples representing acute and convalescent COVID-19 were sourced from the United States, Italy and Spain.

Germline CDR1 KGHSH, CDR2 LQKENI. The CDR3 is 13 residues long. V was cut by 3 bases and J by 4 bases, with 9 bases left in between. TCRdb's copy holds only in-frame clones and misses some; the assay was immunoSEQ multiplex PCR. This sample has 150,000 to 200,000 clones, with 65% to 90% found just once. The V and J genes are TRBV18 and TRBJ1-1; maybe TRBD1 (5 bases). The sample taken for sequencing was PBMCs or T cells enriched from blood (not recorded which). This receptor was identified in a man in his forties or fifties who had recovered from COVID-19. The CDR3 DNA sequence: TGTGCCAGCTCACCTCAGGGAAGCACTGAAGCTTTCTTT. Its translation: CASSPQGSTEAFF.